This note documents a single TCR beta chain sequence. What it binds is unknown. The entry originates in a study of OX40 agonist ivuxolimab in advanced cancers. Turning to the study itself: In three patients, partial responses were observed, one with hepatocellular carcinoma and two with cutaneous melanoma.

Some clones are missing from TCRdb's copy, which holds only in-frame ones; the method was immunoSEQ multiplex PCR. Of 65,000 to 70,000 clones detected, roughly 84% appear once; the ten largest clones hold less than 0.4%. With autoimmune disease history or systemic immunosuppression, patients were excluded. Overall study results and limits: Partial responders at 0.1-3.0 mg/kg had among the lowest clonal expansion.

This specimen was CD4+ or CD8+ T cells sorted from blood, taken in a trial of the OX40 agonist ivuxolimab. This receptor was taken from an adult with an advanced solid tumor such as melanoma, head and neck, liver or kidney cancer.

The CDR3 nucleotides are TGTGCCAGCAGCTTAGTGGCGGGGACTAGCGGGGGGTACCGGGGCACGCAGTATTTT. This translates into CASSLVAGTSGGYRGTQYF. V and J are TRBV11-2 and TRBJ2-3; TRBD2 agrees at 15 bases. V shed 1 base and J 9 bases; nucleotides not matched to a gene: 14. CDR1 and CDR2 from the germline V gene are SGHAT and FQNNGV. The CDR3 has 19 residues.